The clone carrying this TCR beta chain was seen more than once but under ten times. Losses at the gene ends were 6 bases for V and 0 bases for J; bases not matched to a gene: 9. The CDR3 spans 16 residues. The V gene's germline CDR1 is MNHNS and CDR2 SASEGT. This specimen belongs to a study of early T cells in non-severe SARS-CoV-2 infection. TCRdb ran MiXCR on the 5' RACE reads and lists one entry per CDR3 protein. This sample yields 40,000 to 55,000 distinct CDR3 sequences, of which around 10% are seen a single time; roughly 8.3% belongs to the top ten. Sequenced sample: whole blood. This sequence joins TRBV6-1 and TRBJ1-1; 8 bases are shared with TRBD1. The source is an adult who was a healthcare worker with PCR-confirmed SARS-CoV-2 infection or an uninfected control (not recorded which). The CDR3 DNA is TGTGCCAGCAGGACACCTCGGACAGGGATGAACACTGAAGCTTTCTTT. This encodes CASRTPRTGMNTEAFF.